Listed below are T cell receptor beta chains from one sample, sequenced in a study of blood T cell repertoires in COVID-19. Assay used: immunoSEQ multiplex PCR; TCRdb lists only in-frame clones, some missing. Of 30,000 or so clones in the sample, more than 85% are singletons; the top ten hold roughly 1%. The sequencing input was peripheral blood. The receptors shown here come from a male donor with active COVID-19. Each CDR3 is given with its conserved first and last residue. D genes are given only for firm matches. The size entry is marked missing in some rows and otherwise reads once, few, many or a size class.

J,D,V,size,DNA,CDR3
TRBJ2-7,-,TRBV5-1,once,TGCGCCAGCAGCCCCGGTCCCGGGACCTACGAGCAGTACTTC,CASSPGPGTYEQYF
TRBJ2-7,-,TRBV6-5,-,TGTGCCAGCAGTTACTCGATTCCAGGGATCTACGAGCAGTACTTC,CASSYSIPGIYEQYF
TRBJ1-1,-,TRBV7-8,-,TGTGCCAGCAGCCTAAGGGACAAACAGGGTTTGGGCACTGAAGCTTTCTTT,CASSLRDKQGLGTEAFF
TRBJ1-3,TRBD1,TRBV5-6,-,TGTGCCAGCAGCCGGAATGCGGACAGGAGATACTCTGGAAACACCATATATTTT,CASSRNADRRYSGNTIYF
TRBJ2-4,TRBD2,TRBV2,-,TGTGCCAGCAGTCGCGGGGGGGGCTCTCACGCGGGGAACATTCAGTACTTC,CASSRGGGSHAGNIQYF
TRBJ1-2,TRBD1,TRBV7-3,-,TGTGCCAGCAGCGCTGGGACAGGGGATCTCTATGGCTACACCTTC,CASSAGTGDLYGYTF
TRBJ2-1,TRBD2,TRBV14,few,TGTGCCAGCAGCCAAGTGTTAGCGGGGGGCATCAATGAGCAGTTCTTC,CASSQVLAGGINEQFF
TRBJ2-1,TRBD2,TRBV6-5,-,TGTGCCACTACGACTAGCCACAATGAGCAGTTCTTC,CATTTSHNEQFF
TRBJ1-1,-,TRBV4-2,-,TGTGCCAGCAGCCAAGGTTCCGGGACAGAAGCTTTCTTT,CASSQGSGTEAFF
TRBJ1-4,TRBD1,TRBV19,-,TGTGCCAGTAGTATGGGACAGGGAACAACTAATGAAAAACTGTTTTTT,CASSMGQGTTNEKLFF
TRBJ2-1,TRBD1,TRBV6-5,-,TGTGCCAGCAGTTCGGACAGGGGGGGGTACAATGAGCAGTTCTTC,CASSSDRGGYNEQFF
TRBJ2-7,TRBD2,TRBV3-1/TRBV3-2,-,TGTGCCAGCAGCCCCCCGGGGGGACTAGGCTCCTTGATGCAGTACTTC,CASSPPGGLGSLMQYF
TRBJ2-7,TRBD2,TRBV10-3,-,TGTGCCATCAGTGATTCTAGCGGGGGGTCCCGCTACGAGCAGTACTTC,CAISDSSGGSRYEQYF
TRBJ2-3,-,TRBV7-9,-,TGTGCCAGCAGCCCCCGGGAGACGACAGATACGCAGTATTTT,CASSPRETTDTQYF
TRBJ2-1,TRBD2,TRBV9,-,TGTGCCAGCAGCCGAAAGGTACGGCGGGAGAACTACAATGAGCAGTTCTTC,CASSRKVRRENYNEQFF
TRBJ1-5,TRBD1,TRBV19,-,TGTGCCGCTCCTTGGGGACAGGGCGGCGATCAGCCCCAGCATTTT,CAAPWGQGGDQPQHF
TRBJ1-3,TRBD1,TRBV4-1,-,TGCGCCAGCAGCCAAGGGAGTCGACAGGGGGCTGGAAACACCATATATTTT,CASSQGSRQGAGNTIYF
TRBJ1-2,-,TRBV29-1,-,TGCAGCGTTCCAGGGGTTCTGAATGGCTACACCTTC,CSVPGVLNGYTF
TRBJ2-5,TRBD1,TRBV4-2,-,TGTGCCAGCAGCCAGGGACAGGAGCAAGAGACCCAGTACTTC,CASSQGQEQETQYF
TRBJ1-1,-,TRBV19,-,TGTGCCAGTCAGCTTGGGGCTCCCCAGGGCACTGAAGCTTTCTTT,CASQLGAPQGTEAFF
TRBJ2-2,-,TRBV6-5,-,TGTGCCAGCACCGGGTCCGGGGAGCTGTTTTTT,CASTGSGELFF
TRBJ1-2,TRBD1,TRBV19,once,TGTGCCAGTAGACGGCCCGGGACAGGGGCGTCTCATGGCTACACCTTC,CASRRPGTGASHGYTF
TRBJ2-1,TRBD2,TRBV19,-,TGTGCCAGTAGTCTCCGGACTAGCGGGGACAATGAGCAGTTCTTC,CASSLRTSGDNEQFF
TRBJ2-5,TRBD2,TRBV4-1,-,TGCGCCAGCAGCCAAGGTATAGGGCGAGCGGGGGACCCGCGGGAGACCCAGTACTTC,CASSQGIGRAGDPRETQYF
TRBJ2-7,-,TRBV5-1,-,TGCGCCAGCGGGCTAAGGGGCCGCTACGAGCAGTACTTC,CASGLRGRYEQYF
TRBJ2-7,-,TRBV6-1,-,TGTGCCAGCAGTGAATTGGATGGGGGGTTGGGGGAGCAGTACTTC,CASSELDGGLGEQYF
TRBJ1-2,-,TRBV4-3,-,TGCGCCAGCAGCCAAGATAGACAGTCTACGTTTCTAAACTATGGCTACACCTTC,CASSQDRQSTFLNYGYTF
TRBJ1-5,-,TRBV12-3/TRBV12-4,-,TGTGCCAGCAGTATCAGTAGCAATCAGCCCCAGCATTTT,CASSISSNQPQHF
TRBJ2-5,TRBD1,TRBV19,-,TGTGCCAGTAGTACTACCGGGACAGGTCGGGAGACCCAGTACTTC,CASSTTGTGRETQYF
TRBJ2-3,TRBD2,TRBV6-4,once,TGTGCCAGCAGTGACGTAGCGGGGGAGACAGATACGCAGTATTTT,CASSDVAGETDTQYF
TRBJ2-3,TRBD2,TRBV5-4,-,TGTGCCAGCAGCAACCCGGGACTAGGGAACACAGATACGCAGTATTTT,CASSNPGLGNTDTQYF
TRBJ1-1,TRBD1,TRBV6-5,-,TGTGCCAGCAGTTATATAGGACAGGGGGCTACTGAAGCTTTCTTT,CASSYIGQGATEAFF
TRBJ1-3,-,TRBV6-1,-,TGTGCCAGCAGTGAATCGTGGAGAATCTCTGGAAACACCATATATTTT,CASSESWRISGNTIYF
TRBJ2-7,TRBD2,TRBV10-1,-,TGCGCCAGCAGTGATCCTAGCGGGGGGAAGTACGAGCAGTACTTC,CASSDPSGGKYEQYF
TRBJ2-2,TRBD1,TRBV7-3,-,TGTGCCAGCAGCTTGTCAACAGGGGTCGCCGGGGAGCTGTTTTTT,CASSLSTGVAGELFF
TRBJ1-5,-,TRBV3-1/TRBV3-2,-,TGTGCCAGCAGCCTTGCGGGCAATCAGCCCCAGCATTTT,CASSLAGNQPQHF
TRBJ1-1,-,TRBV2,-,TGTGCCAGCAGTACCTATACAGAGAACACTGAAGCTTTCTTT,CASSTYTENTEAFF
TRBJ1-6,-,TRBV5-4,once,TGTGCCAGCAGCTTGGCTGGGAGTGTGGGGTCGGGTTCACCCCTCCACTTT,CASSLAGSVGSGSPLHF
TRBJ2-5,TRBD2,TRBV5-4,-,TGTGCCAGCAGCTTCGGCCTTCTAGCGGGGAAGGAGACCCAGTACTTC,CASSFGLLAGKETQYF
TRBJ2-3,TRBD1,TRBV30,once,TGTGCCTGGAGTCCCCGGACAGGACGCAGCACAGATACGCAGTATTTT,CAWSPRTGRSTDTQYF
TRBJ1-2,TRBD1,TRBV7-8,-,TGTGCCAGCAGCTTACAACAGGGGGATGGCTACACCTTC,CASSLQQGDGYTF
TRBJ2-7,TRBD2,TRBV7-2,-,TGTGCCAGCAGCTTAGGACTAGCGGGGGGAATCGAGCAGTACTTC,CASSLGLAGGIEQYF
TRBJ1-4,TRBD1,TRBV5-1,-,TGCGCCAGCAGCCCGGGACAGGGTGTCGTAGGTGAAAAACTGTTTTTT,CASSPGQGVVGEKLFF
TRBJ1-1,-,TRBV9,-,TGTGCCAGCGGGGGGAGAAAGTCGAACACTGAAGCTTTCTTT,CASGGRKSNTEAFF
TRBJ2-7,-,TRBV4-3,-,TGCGCCAGCAGCCTTGGACCAGGGCTCTACGAGCAGTACTTC,CASSLGPGLYEQYF
TRBJ2-4,-,TRBV5-1,once,TGCGCCAGCAGCTTGGAGAGGACCAAAAACATTCAGTACTTC,CASSLERTKNIQYF
TRBJ1-2,-,TRBV7-8,-,TGTGCCAGCAGCTTAGACAGGGCTGGGGGCTACACCTTC,CASSLDRAGGYTF
TRBJ2-2,TRBD1,TRBV7-9,-,TGTGCCAGCAGCTCCCGGGACAGGAACACCGGGGAGCTGTTTTTT,CASSSRDRNTGELFF
TRBJ2-4,-,TRBV6-1,-,TGTGCCAGCAGTGGGGGGGGGCCTCTAGCCAAAAACATTCAGTACTTC,CASSGGGPLAKNIQYF
TRBJ1-5,TRBD1,TRBV19,-,TGTGCCACTTCCTGGACAGGGAACAGCAATCAGCCCCAGCATTTT,CATSWTGNSNQPQHF
TRBJ1-1,-,TRBV4-3,-,TGCGCCAGCAGCCAAGACAGGAACACTGAAGCTTTCTTT,CASSQDRNTEAFF
TRBJ2-7,-,TRBV6-2/TRBV6-3,-,TGTGCCAGCAGCCAAACGGGACACCCCTACGAGCAGTACTTC,CASSQTGHPYEQYF
TRBJ2-7,-,TRBV5-1,-,TGCGCCAGCAGCTTGTTTACAGGGTACGGGCTCTACGAGCAGTACTTC,CASSLFTGYGLYEQYF
TRBJ1-2,-,TRBV7-3,-,TGTGCCAGCAGCTTAACCCCAGGGCTGCAAGGCTACACCTTC,CASSLTPGLQGYTF